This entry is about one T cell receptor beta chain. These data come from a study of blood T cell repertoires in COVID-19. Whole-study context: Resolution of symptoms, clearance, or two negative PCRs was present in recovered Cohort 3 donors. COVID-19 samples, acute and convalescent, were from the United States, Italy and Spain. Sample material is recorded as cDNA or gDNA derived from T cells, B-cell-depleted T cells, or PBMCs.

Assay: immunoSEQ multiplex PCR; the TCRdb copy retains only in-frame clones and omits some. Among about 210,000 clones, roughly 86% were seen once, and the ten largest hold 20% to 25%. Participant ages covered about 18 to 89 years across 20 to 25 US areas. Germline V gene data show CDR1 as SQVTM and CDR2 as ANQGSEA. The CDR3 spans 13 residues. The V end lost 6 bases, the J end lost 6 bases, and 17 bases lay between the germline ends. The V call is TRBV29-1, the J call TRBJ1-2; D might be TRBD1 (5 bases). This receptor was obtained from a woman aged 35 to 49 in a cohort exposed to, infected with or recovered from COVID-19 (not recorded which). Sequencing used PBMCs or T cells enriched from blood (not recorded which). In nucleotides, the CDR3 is TGCAGCGTCGGTCGGGGGGTCGATCATGGCTACACCTTC. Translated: CSVGRGVDHGYTF. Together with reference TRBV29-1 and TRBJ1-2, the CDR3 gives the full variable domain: SAVISQKPSRDICQRGTSLTIQCQVDSQVTMMFWYRQQPGQSLTLIATANQGSEATYESGFVIDKFPISRPNLTFSTLTVSNMSPEDSSIYLCSVGRGVDHGYTFGSGTRLTVV.